This TCR beta chain was documented in a study of cytomegalovirus exposure and HLA in healthy donors. Sequencing was performed with immunoSEQ multiplex PCR; in TCRdb, only in-frame clones are kept and a portion is missing. The table records around 170,000 clones, about 85% of them present only once. This CDR3 contains 13 residues. From germline, CDR1 is GTSNPN and CDR2 SVGIG (reference sequence). V gave up 0 bases and J gave up 3 bases, with 8 bases separating them. This sequence originates from a young man in good health and CMV-seropositive. Material for sequencing was PBMCs. The V call is TRBV30, the J call TRBJ2-5; D is unclear. DNA for the CDR3: TGTGCCTGGAGTGTACAAAGCGAAGAGACCCAGTACTTC. This codes for CAWSVQSEETQYF.